What follows is one T cell receptor (beta chain) and its context. Its target is unknown. Primers for the PCR totalled 60 Vbeta and 13 Jbeta. Clones were sequenced by immunoSEQ multiplex PCR, and TCRdb holds only the in-frame ones, with some missing. The sample lists more than 85,000 clones, roughly three quarters occurring once. This sample is part of a study of cytomegalovirus exposure and HLA in healthy donors. The study's findings and limits: TCR beta chains numbering under 200 were designated cytomegalovirus-associated.

CDR1 SGHRS and CDR2 YFSETQ come from the germline V gene. Trimming took 0 bases from V and 5 from J, leaving 11 bases between them. CDR3 length equals 14 residues. The sequence derives from a male donor in good health and CMV-seropositive. Material: PBMCs. The V call is TRBV5-1, the J call TRBJ2-5; possible D gene TRBD2, 5 bases. CDR3 DNA sequence: TGCGCCAGCAGCTTGGTTACTAGTGGCGAGACCCAGTACTTC. As protein: CASSLVTSGETQYF.